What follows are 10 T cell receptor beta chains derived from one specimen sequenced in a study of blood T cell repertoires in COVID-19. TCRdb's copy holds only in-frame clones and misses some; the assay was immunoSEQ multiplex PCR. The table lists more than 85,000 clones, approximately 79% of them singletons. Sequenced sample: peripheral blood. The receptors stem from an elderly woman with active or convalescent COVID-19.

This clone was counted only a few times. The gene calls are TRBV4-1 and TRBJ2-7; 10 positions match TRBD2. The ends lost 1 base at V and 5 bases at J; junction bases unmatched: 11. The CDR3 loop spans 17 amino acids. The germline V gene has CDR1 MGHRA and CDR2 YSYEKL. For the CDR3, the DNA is TGCGCCAGCAGCCAAGTTTCGGGGATAGCGGGAGGACACGAGCAGTACTTC. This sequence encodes CASSQVSGIAGGHEQYF.

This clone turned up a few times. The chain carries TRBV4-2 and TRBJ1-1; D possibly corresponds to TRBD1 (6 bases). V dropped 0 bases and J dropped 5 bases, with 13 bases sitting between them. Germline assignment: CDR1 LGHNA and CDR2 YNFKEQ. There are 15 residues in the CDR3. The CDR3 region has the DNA TGTGCCAGCAGCCAAGATAACAGGGCGGTGACTGAAGCTTTCTTT. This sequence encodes CASSQDNRAVTEAFF.

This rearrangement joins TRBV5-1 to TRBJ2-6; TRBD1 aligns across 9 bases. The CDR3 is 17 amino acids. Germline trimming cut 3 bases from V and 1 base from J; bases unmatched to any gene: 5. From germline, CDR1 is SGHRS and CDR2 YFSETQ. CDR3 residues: CASSSGTGPSGANVLTF. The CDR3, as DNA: TGCGCCAGCAGCTCTGGGACAGGGCCGTCTGGGGCCAACGTCCTGACTTTC.

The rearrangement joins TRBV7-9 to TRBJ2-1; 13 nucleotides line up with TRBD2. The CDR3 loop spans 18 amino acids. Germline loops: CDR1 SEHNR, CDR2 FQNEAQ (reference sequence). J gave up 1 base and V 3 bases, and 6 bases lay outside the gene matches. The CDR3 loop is CASSFWTSGRRSYNEQFF. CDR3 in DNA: TGTGCCAGCAGCTTTTGGACTAGCGGGAGAAGGTCCTACAATGAGCAGTTCTTC.

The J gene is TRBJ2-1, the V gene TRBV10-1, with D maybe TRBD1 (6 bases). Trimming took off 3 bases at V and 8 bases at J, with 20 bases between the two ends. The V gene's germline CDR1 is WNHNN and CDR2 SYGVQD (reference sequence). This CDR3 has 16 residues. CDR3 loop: CASSEGATGRNDEQFF. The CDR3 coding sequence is TGCGCCAGCAGTGAAGGAGCTACAGGGCGTAACGATGAGCAGTTCTTC.

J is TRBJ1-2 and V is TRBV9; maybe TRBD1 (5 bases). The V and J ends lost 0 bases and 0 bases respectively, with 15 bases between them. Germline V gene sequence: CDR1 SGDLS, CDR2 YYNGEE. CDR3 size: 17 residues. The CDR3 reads CASSVGWWGSPNYGYTF. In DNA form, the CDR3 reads TGTGCCAGCAGCGTAGGTTGGTGGGGCAGCCCTAACTATGGCTACACCTTC.

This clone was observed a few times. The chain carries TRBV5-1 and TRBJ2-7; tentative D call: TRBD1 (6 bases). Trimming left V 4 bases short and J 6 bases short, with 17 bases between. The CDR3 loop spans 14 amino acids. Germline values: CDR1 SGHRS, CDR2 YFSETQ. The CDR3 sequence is CASSPTTGLGEQYF. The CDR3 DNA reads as TGCGCCAGCAGCCCAACTACAGGGTTGGGCGAGCAGTACTTC.

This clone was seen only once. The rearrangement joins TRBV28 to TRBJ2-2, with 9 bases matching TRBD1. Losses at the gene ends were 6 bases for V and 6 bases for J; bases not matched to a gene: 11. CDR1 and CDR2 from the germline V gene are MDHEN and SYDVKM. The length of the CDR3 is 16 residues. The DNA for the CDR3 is TGTGCCAGCAGCCCTCTACAGGGGGCCGGGCCCGGGGAGCTGTTTTTT. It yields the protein CASSPLQGAGPGELFF.

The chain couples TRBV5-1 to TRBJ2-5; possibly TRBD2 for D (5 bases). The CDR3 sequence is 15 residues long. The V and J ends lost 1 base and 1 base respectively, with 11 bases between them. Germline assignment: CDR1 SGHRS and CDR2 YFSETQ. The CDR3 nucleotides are TGCGCCAGCAGCTTGAATAGCGCGGTCCAAGAGACCCAGTACTTC. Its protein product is CASSLNSAVQETQYF.

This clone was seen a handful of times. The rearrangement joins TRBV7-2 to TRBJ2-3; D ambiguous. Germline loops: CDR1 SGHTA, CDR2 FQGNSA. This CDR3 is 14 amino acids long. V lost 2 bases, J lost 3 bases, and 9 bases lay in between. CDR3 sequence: CASSLTRLTDTQYF. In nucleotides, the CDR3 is TGTGCCAGCAGCTTAACGAGGTTGACAGATACGCAGTATTTT.